The T cell receptor beta chain under discussion was sequenced for a study of blood T cell repertoires in COVID-19. Between the trimmed V and J ends, which lost 5 bases and 5 bases, there was a span of 12 bases. The CDR3 is made up of 13 amino acids. Per germline, CDR1 MRHNA and CDR2 SNTAGT. Study processing details: Reference gene primer amplification yielded estimated nucleated cell counts. Generated by immunoSEQ multiplex PCR, the TCRdb table keeps only in-frame clones and is missing some. Clonal size and the V and J genes are those of that table, whereas D and trimming came from the DNA. There are just under 35,000 clones in the sample; 85% to 95% occur only once, and 35% to 50% lies in the top ten.

The sample comprised peripheral blood. The clonotype comes from a man in his 60s with active or convalescent COVID-19. The chain has TRBV6-4 and TRBJ1-1, with a possible D match to TRBD1 (5 bases). CDR3 bases: TGTGCCAGCAGTTTAACAGGTGGGACTGAAGCTTTCTTT. As protein: CASSLTGGTEAFF.